The clone carrying this T cell receptor beta chain was seen at least ten times. Its specificity is not known. Amplification targeted TCR beta CDR3 regions from RNA transcripts. Using the HTBI primer set, a first-round RT-PCR was run on the TCR CDR3. TCRdb reprocessed the multiplex PCR reads with MiXCR, giving one entry per CDR3 protein. The data show 650,000 to 800,000 distinct CDR3 sequences, less than 45% seen once. V gave up 7 bases and J gave up 2 bases, with 12 bases separating them. The CDR3 length is 12 residues. Germline-derived CDR1 and CDR2 are SQVTM and ANQGSEA. The sample comes from a study of T cells in Graves' hyperthyroidism and ophthalmopathy. Study-wide points: The model forecast ophthalmopathy, anticipating it by a median roughly 6.3 months before onset. A 13 V-J model separated ophthalmopathy from stable hyperthyroidism. Most clonotypes that expanded in the thyroid above 0.001 also showed up in blood.

Based on clinical symptoms, serum thyroxine and TRAb, thyroid ultrasound and orbital computed tomography, diagnoses were reached. Material: peripheral blood or thyroid tissue (not recorded which). The J gene is TRBJ2-7, the V gene TRBV29-1, with a tentative D call TRBD2 (6 bases). The TCR originated in an adult man with Graves' disease, either hyperthyroidism or ophthalmopathy (not recorded which). The CDR3 bases are TGCAGCGCCGGGACTCAGGCCTACGAGCAGTACTTC. Its translation: CSAGTQAYEQYF.